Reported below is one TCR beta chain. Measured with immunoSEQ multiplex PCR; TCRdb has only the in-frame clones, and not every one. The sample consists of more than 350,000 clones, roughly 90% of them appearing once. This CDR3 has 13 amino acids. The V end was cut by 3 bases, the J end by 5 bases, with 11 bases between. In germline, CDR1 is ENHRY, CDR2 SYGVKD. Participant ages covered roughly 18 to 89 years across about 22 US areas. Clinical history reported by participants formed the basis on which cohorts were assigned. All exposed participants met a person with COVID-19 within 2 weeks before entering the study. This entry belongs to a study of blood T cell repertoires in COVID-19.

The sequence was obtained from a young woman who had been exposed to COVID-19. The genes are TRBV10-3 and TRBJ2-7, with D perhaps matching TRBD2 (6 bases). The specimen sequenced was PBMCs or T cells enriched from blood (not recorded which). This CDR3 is CAISDLASHEQYF. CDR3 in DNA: TGTGCCATCAGTGACCTAGCGAGCCACGAGCAGTACTTC.